The source of this T cell receptor beta chain is a study of neoadjuvant nivolumab and ipilimumab in lung cancer. Study results and caveats: Higher pretherapy blood TCR richness went with higher resected-tumor richness.

Note on this clone: Antigen: not known.

Method: immunoSEQ multiplex PCR; TCRdb's copy keeps in-frame clones and lacks some. The sample lists approximately 15,000 clones; roughly 70% were seen once. Looked up from germline, CDR1 is SEHNR and CDR2 is FQNEAQ (reference sequence). The CDR3 covers 13 residues. The germline V and J ends were trimmed by 6 bases and 4 bases, with 12 bases remaining between them. The source material was peripheral blood, sampled after neoadjuvant nivolumab, alone or with ipilimumab, at or shortly before surgery. The chain uses TRBV7-9 and TRBJ1-2, with D possibly being TRBD1 (6 bases). This receptor was taken from an adult with non-small cell lung cancer. CDR3 DNA: TGTGCCAGCAGTCAGACAGGTTCCTATGGCTACACCTTC. Translating it yields CASSQTGSYGYTF.